A selection of T cell receptor beta chains follows, all from one sample in a study of post-analysis software for immune sequencing data. TCRdb re-analysed the PCR reads in MiXCR, keeping a single row per CDR3 protein. The profile shows hundreds of thousands of distinct CDR3 sequences, about 57% of them singletons. Sequencing was performed on blood. The receptors derive from a girl under 18 with multiple sclerosis. CDR3s include the opening cysteine and the closing phenylalanine or tryptophan. D genes are given only for firm matches. Not every row has a clone size; where given, it reads once, few, many or a size class.

TRBV20-1	TRBJ2-5	.	TRBD2	14	TGCAGTGCTACTCGGGGGGTACTACAAAAGACCCAGTACTTC	CSATRGVLQKTQYF
TRBV5-1	TRBJ2-5	.	TRBD1	17	TGCGCCAGCAGCTTGGGAGACAGGGGGAGACGGTTGGAGACCCAGTACTTC	CASSLGDRGRRLETQYF
TRBV6-6	TRBJ1-5	.	TRBD1	16	TGTGCCAGCAGTTCCCCCTACAGGGGTGGAAATCAGCCCCAGCATTTT	CASSSPYRGGNQPQHF
TRBV7-9	TRBJ2-5	few	.	14	TGTGCCAGCAACCCCCTGACGACGCAAGAGACCCAGTACTTC	CASNPLTTQETQYF
TRBV5-1	TRBJ1-2	.	.	14	TGCGCCAGCAGCTTGGAACCGAGCTTCTATGGCTACACCTTC	CASSLEPSFYGYTF
TRBV20-1	TRBJ1-5	.	.	15	TGCAGTGCGATGAGTTCCAGGGGAAGCAATCAGCCCCAGCATTTT	CSAMSSRGSNQPQHF
TRBV5-1	TRBJ2-7	.	.	16	TGCGCCAGCAGCTTGGTCGGCAGGGGACCCTCCTACGAGCAGTACTTC	CASSLVGRGPSYEQYF
TRBV20-1	TRBJ2-1	once	.	14	TGCAGTGCTACGCTAGCCTCGGTTCGTTCTGAGCAGTTCTTC	CSATLASVRSEQFF
TRBV29-1	TRBJ1-2	few	.	14	TGCAGCGTGCGTTTGGCAGGAGATTTTTATGGCTACACCTTC	CSVRLAGDFYGYTF
TRBV30	TRBJ2-2	.	.	14	TGTGCCGGGAAAACATCGGCGAACACCGGGGAGCTGTTTTTT	CAGKTSANTGELFF
TRBV3-1	TRBJ1-2	.	.	13	TGTGCCAGCAGCCAAAAGGAGTACTATGGCTACACCTTC	CASSQKEYYGYTF
TRBV7-9	TRBJ2-3	.	.	16	TGTGCCAGCAGCTGGGGCCAGGGGCAGTGGTCAGATACGCAGTATTTT	CASSWGQGQWSDTQYF
TRBV6-5	TRBJ2-1	once	.	14	TGTGCCAGCAGGCGACCGTATGCCTACAATGAGCAGTTCTTC	CASRRPYAYNEQFF
TRBV21-1	TRBJ2-5	.	.	15	TGTGCCAGCAGCCACCGGGACAGGGGGCACGAGACCCAGTACTTC	CASSHRDRGHETQYF
TRBV12-3/TRBV12-4	TRBJ2-7	.	TRBD1	16	TGTGCCAGCAGTTTAAGGGGGACAGGAGACTCCTACGAGCAGTACTTC	CASSLRGTGDSYEQYF
TRBV20-1	TRBJ2-7	.	.	12	TGCAGTGCTCAAGGCGGGGTATACGAGCAGTACTTC	CSAQGGVYEQYF
TRBV6-5	TRBJ2-7	.	TRBD1	16	TGTGCCAGCAGTTACTCACAGGGGCTGCGGAGGCACGAGCAGTACTTC	CASSYSQGLRRHEQYF
TRBV20-1	TRBJ2-7	.	TRBD1	14	TGCAGTGCTAACCGGGACAGGGGTCCCTACGAGCAGTACTTC	CSANRDRGPYEQYF
TRBV5-1	TRBJ2-7	few	TRBD2	15	TGCGCCAGCAGCTTGGCGTCTAGCGGAGAGTACGAGCAGTACTTC	CASSLASSGEYEQYF
TRBV29-1	TRBJ2-7	many	.	11	TGCAGCGTTGGGGCCGCGAACGAGCAGTACTTC	CSVGAANEQYF
TRBV20-1	TRBJ2-1	.	.	14	TGCAGTGCTAGAGATGTATTCAAGGGGAATGAGCAGTTCTTC	CSARDVFKGNEQFF
TRBV21-1	TRBJ1-2	few	.	13	TGTGCCAGCACCGAGGATGGGAACTATGGCTACACCTTC	CASTEDGNYGYTF
TRBV5-5	TRBJ2-7	.	.	15	TGTGCCAGCAGCTTGGGAGCACGCCTATCCTACGAGCAGTACTTC	CASSLGARLSYEQYF
TRBV7-2	TRBJ1-6	.	TRBD1	15	TGTGCCAGCAGCTCAGACAGGGGACATTATTCACCCCTCCACTTT	CASSSDRGHYSPLHF
TRBV7-9	TRBJ2-1	few	.	12	TGTGCCAGCGGGAGTACAGGCAATGAGCAGTTCTTC	CASGSTGNEQFF
TRBV4-1	TRBJ2-7	few	TRBD2	17	TGCGCCAGCAGCCAAGGTATAAGCGGGAGAGGTTGGGACGAGCAGTACTTC	CASSQGISGRGWDEQYF
TRBV20-1	TRBJ1-2	few	.	13	TGCAGTGCTACTACACCCCCCAGGGGAGGCTACACCTTC	CSATTPPRGGYTF
TRBV11-2	TRBJ2-3	.	.	14	TGTGCCAGCAGAATAAATCAGGGCACGGCTACGCAGTATTTT	CASRINQGTATQYF
TRBV15	TRBJ2-1	.	TRBD2	15	TGTGCCACCAGCAGACCGAACCGGGAGGTCAGTGAGCAGTTCTTC	CATSRPNREVSEQFF
TRBV20-1	TRBJ2-1	.	TRBD2	18	TGCAGTGCTAGGTTAGGCCTAGCGGGGGGGTTCTCCTACAATGAGCAGTTCTTC	CSARLGLAGGFSYNEQFF
TRBV3-1	TRBJ2-6	few	.	17	TGTGCCAGCACTCCCTCGGTCCGGTCTTCTGGGGCCAACGTCCTGACTTTC	CASTPSVRSSGANVLTF
TRBV5-1	TRBJ1-4	.	.	14	TGCGCCAGCAGCTTGGAGTGGGGTAATGAAAAACTGTTTTTT	CASSLEWGNEKLFF
TRBV7-2	TRBJ2-7	few	.	14	TGTGCCAGCAGCTTAGGTTCCGGCGATTACGAGCAGTACTTC	CASSLGSGDYEQYF
TRBV10-3	TRBJ2-2	few	TRBD1	16	TGTGCCATCAAAGGGGGACAGGGAACGGACACCGGGGAGCTGTTTTTT	CAIKGGQGTDTGELFF
TRBV20-1	TRBJ2-3	.	TRBD2	15	TGCAGTGCCGGACCGGGACTAGCGGGAGCTGATACGCAGTATTTT	CSAGPGLAGADTQYF
TRBV4-1	TRBJ2-4	many	.	15	TGCGCCAGCAGCCATCCAGACAGTGATAAAAACATTCAGTACTTC	CASSHPDSDKNIQYF
TRBV5-5	TRBJ2-3	.	TRBD2	20	TGTGCCAGCAGCTGGCCGGGACTAGCGGGTCGTATAGGGGCCACAGATACGCAGTATTTT	CASSWPGLAGRIGATDTQYF
TRBV12-3/TRBV12-4	TRBJ2-3	.	.	15	TGTGCCAGCAGTTTCTCGTCGACTGGTTCAGATACGCAGTATTTT	CASSFSSTGSDTQYF
TRBV10-3	TRBJ1-1	few	.	14	TGTGCCATCACCCGGGACAACCCGAACACTGAAGCTTTCTTT	CAITRDNPNTEAFF
TRBV5-1	TRBJ2-1	.	.	15	TGCGCCAGCAGCTCCTCCGGGACGGCTTACAATGAGCAGTTCTTC	CASSSSGTAYNEQFF
TRBV7-2	TRBJ2-7	.	TRBD2	17	TGTGCCAGCAGCCTTTCGGGGCTAGCGGGAGGGCCCTACGAGCAGTACTTC	CASSLSGLAGGPYEQYF
TRBV5-1	TRBJ2-6	.	.	16	TGCGCCAGTTCCCGGGGCCCCCTCTCTGGGGCCAACGTCCTGACTTTC	CASSRGPLSGANVLTF
TRBV20-1	TRBJ2-1	.	.	10	TGCAGTGCCCCGGGCAATGAGCAGTTCTTC	CSAPGNEQFF
TRBV29-1	TRBJ2-7	.	TRBD1	14	TGCAGCGTCGCGCACCCTGGACAGGCTCGCGAGCAGTACTTC	CSVAHPGQAREQYF
TRBV20-1	TRBJ2-3	once	.	14	TGCAGTGCCCTCCGCGGTGCCTCTACCGATACGCAGTATTTT	CSALRGASTDTQYF
TRBV15	TRBJ1-5	.	TRBD1	20	TGTGCCACCAGCAGAGATTCAGGGACAGGGGCCCGGTGGGGCAATCAGCCCCAGCATTTT	CATSRDSGTGARWGNQPQHF
TRBV29-1	TRBJ2-6	.	.	18	TGCAGCGTTGAAGTGATGAGACCGGGGGTCTCTGGGGCCAACGTCCTGACTTTC	CSVEVMRPGVSGANVLTF
TRBV4-1	TRBJ2-7	few	.	13	TGCGCCAGCAGCCAAGACCTCACCTACGAGCAGTACTTC	CASSQDLTYEQYF
TRBV6-1	TRBJ2-3	.	TRBD1	13	TGTGCCAGCAGGGGACAGGGAGGGGATACGCAGTATTTT	CASRGQGGDTQYF
TRBV20-1	TRBJ2-3	.	.	16	TGCAGTGCTAGAGATTTTCGGATCGCCCATGCAGATACGCAGTATTTT	CSARDFRIAHADTQYF